Listed below are T cell receptor beta chains from one sample, sequenced in a study of blood T cell repertoires in COVID-19. The assay was immunoSEQ multiplex PCR, and TCRdb's table has in-frame clones only and misses some. Here the sample spans more than 300,000 clones, 80% to 90% being singletons. The sequenced material came from peripheral blood. The receptor set was obtained from a woman in her forties or fifties with acute or convalescent COVID-19. The CDR3 runs from the conserved cysteine through the conserved F or W. A D gene is named only where the DNA matches it firmly. The size entry is marked missing in some rows and otherwise reads once, few, many or a size class.

j_call cdr3_length v_call d_call clone_size cdr3_aa cdr3_nt
TRBJ2-3 17 TRBV11-2 TRBD2 - CASTPPRSGRSPDTQYF TGTGCCAGCACCCCACCCCGCAGCGGGAGGAGCCCAGATACGCAGTATTTT
TRBJ1-1 13 TRBV5-4 - - CASSSQGVTEAFF TGTGCCAGCAGTTCTCAGGGTGTTACTGAAGCTTTCTTT
TRBJ1-2 14 TRBV7-2 - - CASSLGYRDYGYTF TGTGCCAGCAGCTTAGGTTACAGGGACTATGGCTACACCTTC
TRBJ1-2 14 TRBV2 - once CASRGRQSLYGYTF TGTGCCAGCAGAGGTAGACAGAGCCTCTATGGCTACACCTTC
TRBJ1-4 15 TRBV19 - - CASSLAGGSNEKLFF TGTGCCAGTAGTCTGGCAGGAGGGTCTAATGAAAAACTGTTTTTT
TRBJ1-4 16 TRBV3-1/TRBV3-2 - once CASSQGPGVGNEKLFF TGTGCCAGCAGCCAAGGCCCCGGGGTCGGCAATGAAAAACTGTTTTTT
TRBJ2-7 14 TRBV5-5 TRBD2 - CASSLLLAGDEQYF TGTGCCAGCAGCTTGTTGTTAGCGGGAGACGAGCAGTACTTC
TRBJ1-2 16 TRBV21-1 - - CATPHPLRQGGDGYTF TGTGCCACCCCCCACCCTCTGAGACAGGGGGGGGATGGCTACACCTTC
TRBJ2-3 11 TRBV20-1 - - CSATPRDTQYF TGCAGTGCTACCCCCAGGGATACGCAGTATTTT
TRBJ1-4 14 TRBV5-1 TRBD1 - CASSWDSPNEKLFF TGCGCCAGCAGCTGGGACAGCCCTAATGAAAAACTGTTTTTT
TRBJ1-5 13 TRBV28 - - CASRSDTNQPQHF TGTGCCAGCAGATCGGACACTAATCAGCCCCAGCATTTT
TRBJ2-5 17 TRBV7-9 - - CASSFPRTGLTQETQYF TGTGCCAGCAGCTTCCCACGGACCGGACTAACTCAAGAGACCCAGTACTTC
TRBJ2-7 13 TRBV9 - once CASSDGLRGEQYF TGTGCCAGCAGTGACGGACTGCGAGGCGAGCAGTACTTC
TRBJ1-1 14 TRBV7-9 TRBD1 - CASITTGMNTEAFF TGTGCCAGCATTACGACAGGGATGAACACTGAAGCTTTCTTT
TRBJ2-5 15 TRBV6-5 TRBD2 - CASRRTSGGVETQYF TGTGCCAGCAGGCGGACTAGCGGGGGTGTGGAGACCCAGTACTTC
TRBJ2-2 13 TRBV2 - - CASSEGAIGELFF TGTGCCAGCAGTGAGGGGGCAATCGGGGAGCTGTTTTTT
TRBJ1-1 14 TRBV19 TRBD1 once CASQDRGRSTEAFF TGTGCCAGTCAGGACAGGGGGCGAAGCACTGAAGCTTTCTTT
TRBJ2-7 15 TRBV7-9 TRBD2 - CASSLVPSGRYEQYF TGTGCCAGCAGCTTAGTTCCTAGCGGGAGGTACGAGCAGTACTTC
TRBJ2-7 13 TRBV2 TRBD1 - CAGDRGLSYEQYF TGTGCCGGGGACAGGGGTCTCTCCTACGAGCAGTACTTC
TRBJ1-2 15 TRBV7-2 - - CASSSRADPYYGYTF TGTGCCAGCAGCTCCAGGGCAGATCCCTACTATGGCTACACCTTC
TRBJ2-5 17 TRBV19 - once CASSFLPRLASQETQYF TGTGCCAGTAGTTTCCTCCCCCGCCTAGCGTCCCAAGAGACCCAGTACTTC
TRBJ2-1 15 TRBV27 - - CASSFRSGAYNEQFF TGTGCCAGCAGTTTCCGGTCAGGGGCGTACAATGAGCAGTTCTTC
TRBJ2-3 13 TRBV11-2 - - CASSLDRGNTQYF TGTGCCAGCAGCTTAGATCGGGGAAATACGCAGTATTTT
TRBJ2-1 16 TRBV29-1 TRBD2 - CSVDRGLAGSYNEQFF TGCAGCGTTGACAGGGGACTAGCGGGAAGCTACAATGAGCAGTTCTTC
TRBJ1-1 15 TRBV7-9 TRBD1 - CASSFWDREHTEAFF TGTGCCAGCAGCTTCTGGGACAGGGAACACACTGAAGCTTTCTTT
TRBJ1-6 14 TRBV2 TRBD1 - CASRGTVDNSPLHF TGTGCCAGCAGGGGGACAGTTGATAATTCACCCCTCCACTTT
TRBJ1-3 15 TRBV19 - - CASSIEQGRGNTIYF TGTGCCAGTAGTATTGAACAGGGAAGAGGAAACACCATATATTTT
TRBJ2-5 14 TRBV5-1 - - CASSLVPDQETQYF TGCGCCAGCAGCTTGGTCCCTGACCAAGAGACCCAGTACTTC
TRBJ1-3 17 TRBV18 TRBD1 - CASSPWTGGYSGNTIYF TGTGCCAGCTCACCTTGGACAGGGGGCTACTCTGGAAACACCATATATTTT
TRBJ2-1 18 TRBV24-1 TRBD1 once CATSDDRTGTGVGNEQFF TGTGCCACCAGTGATGACCGGACCGGGACAGGGGTGGGAAATGAGCAGTTCTTC
TRBJ1-6 16 TRBV19 TRBD1 - CASSHPTDRLNSPLHF TGTGCCAGTAGTCACCCGACGGACAGGCTTAATTCACCCCTCCACTTT
TRBJ2-7 12 TRBV29-1 TRBD2 - CSVRGSVYEQYF TGCAGCGTTCGCGGGAGCGTCTACGAGCAGTACTTC
TRBJ1-2 15 TRBV6-5 TRBD1 - CASSYSTGGDYGYTF TGTGCCAGCAGTTACTCGACAGGGGGCGACTATGGCTACACCTTC
TRBJ2-3 16 TRBV4-1 - once CASSQGGSGSTDTQYF TGCGCCAGCAGCCAAGGCGGTAGCGGTAGCACAGATACGCAGTATTTT
TRBJ2-1 17 TRBV19 TRBD2 - CASSIARPGLGPRYPIF TGTGCCAGTAGTATAGCCCGGCCGGGACTAGGGCCCCGTTACCCGATCTTC
TRBJ2-5 11 TRBV10-3 - - CAISELETQYF TGTGCCATCAGTGAGCTAGAGACCCAGTACTTC
TRBJ2-7 13 TRBV10-3 TRBD1 few CAISTPTGGEQYF TGTGCCATCAGTACCCCGACAGGGGGCGAGCAGTACTTC
TRBJ1-6 13 TRBV5-6 TRBD1 - CASRGQDNSPLHF TGTGCCAGCAGGGGACAGGATAATTCACCCCTCCACTTT
TRBJ2-1 18 TRBV15 TRBD1 - CATSRHSVGQGHLGEQFF TGTGCCACCAGCAGACACTCCGTGGGACAGGGGCATTTGGGTGAGCAGTTCTTC
TRBJ1-4 15 TRBV24-1 TRBD1 - CATSDAQGIKEKLFF TGTGCCACCAGTGATGCACAGGGGATAAAGGAAAAACTGTTTTTT
TRBJ2-1 12 TRBV18 - once CASSPVDGGPFF TGTGCCAGCTCACCGGTGGATGGTGGGCCGTTCTTC
TRBJ1-5 15 TRBV6-5 - - CASSLHRDNTQPQHF TGTGCCAGCAGCCTTCACCGGGACAATACTCAGCCCCAGCATTTT
TRBJ2-7 13 TRBV27 - few CASSPPSSYEQYF TGTGCCAGCAGTCCTCCGAGCTCCTACGAGCAGTACTTC
TRBJ1-1 15 TRBV28 - once CASSPPFDTNTEAFF TGTGCCAGCAGCCCTCCCTTCGACACGAACACTGAAGCTTTCTTT
TRBJ1-2 12 TRBV29-1 TRBD1 - CSVEAGGDGYTF TGCAGCGTTGAGGCAGGGGGCGATGGCTACACCTTC
TRBJ1-4 17 TRBV5-1 TRBD1 - CASSLEPMGQGGEKLFF TGCGCCAGCAGCTTGGAACCGATGGGACAGGGTGGGGAAAAACTGTTTTTT
TRBJ1-2 15 TRBV7-9 - - CASSLEGGPGRGYTF TGTGCCAGCAGCCTTGAAGGAGGTCCAGGACGTGGCTACACCTTC
TRBJ2-1 15 TRBV24-1 TRBD2 - CATSDASGRAGEQFF TGTGCCACCAGTGATGCGAGCGGGAGGGCGGGTGAGCAGTTCTTC
TRBJ1-6 14 TRBV6-5 TRBD1 - CASSYLQGNSPLHF TGTGCCAGCAGTTACCTACAGGGGAATTCACCCCTCCACTTT
TRBJ2-2 16 TRBV5-4 - once CASSLDMFANTGELFF TGTGCCAGCAGCTTGGACATGTTCGCGAACACCGGGGAGCTGTTTTTT
TRBJ1-2 15 TRBV9 TRBD1 - CASSVIPGQMFGYTF TGTGCCAGCAGCGTAATACCGGGACAGATGTTTGGCTACACCTTC
TRBJ1-2 16 TRBV14 TRBD1 - CASSPDRARSNYGYTF TGTGCCAGCAGCCCGGACAGGGCCCGCAGTAACTATGGCTACACCTTC
TRBJ2-2 15 TRBV11-2 - few CASSLQLGGTGELFF TGTGCCAGCAGCTTACAACTGGGGGGCACCGGGGAGCTGTTTTTT
TRBJ1-1 13 TRBV24-1 TRBD1 - CATKDRGNTEAFF TGTGCCACCAAAGACAGGGGAAACACTGAAGCTTTCTTT
TRBJ2-7 13 TRBV7-9 - - CASSLGLAYEQYF TGTGCCAGCAGCTTAGGACTCGCCTACGAGCAGTACTTC